One and the same sample provided the 17 T cell receptor beta chains below, sequenced in a study of identical twins. One entry per CDR3 protein, called by TCRdb with MiXCR from the 5' RACE reads. The sample lists about 550,000 distinct CDR3 sequences; approximately 20% were seen once. In addition, the sample was reused for a study of yellow fever vaccine responses in identical twins.

The sequenced material came from CD4+ T cells sorted from blood. These receptors were obtained from a woman in her late teens or twenties in good health.

This clonotype was detected only a few times. The gene calls are TRBV12-3 or TRBV12-4 and TRBJ2-7, with a tentative D call TRBD2 (7 bases). V lost 2 bases and J 5 bases, leaving 22 bases between the germline ends. This CDR3 contains 17 residues. This chain's CDR3 is CASSLYGWGGAINEQYF. The CDR3 DNA reads as TGTGCCAGCAGTTTATATGGGTGGGGGGGCGCGATCAACGAGCAGTACTTC.

This clonotype turned up a few times. The chain has TRBV9 and TRBJ2-5; D may be TRBD2 (6 bases). V lost 4 bases to trimming and J lost 4 bases, with 14 bases between them. This CDR3 is built from 14 residues. Germline CDR1 SGDLS, CDR2 YYNGEE. CDR3 DNA: TGTGCCAGCAGCACACGTCCGGGACTAGAGACCCAGTACTTC. This sequence encodes CASSTRPGLETQYF.

The sample holds one count of this clonotype. This chain links TRBV10-3 with TRBJ2-7; D not certain. Trimming left V 3 bases short and J 0 bases short, with 12 bases between. The germline CDR1 and CDR2 sequences are ENHRY and SYGVKD. This CDR3 comprises 15 residues. The CDR3 bases are TGTGCCATCAGTGATGTGGTGGGCTTCTCCTACGAGCAGTACTTC. This gives the protein CAISDVVGFSYEQYF.

V gene TRBV7-9 combines with J gene TRBJ2-7; D is unclear. CDR1 is SEHNR, CDR2 FQNEAQ, per germline (reference sequence). CDR3 length: 12 amino acids. Trimming shortened V by 1 base and J by 6 bases, and 7 bases separated the two germline ends. As DNA, the CDR3 is TGTGCCAGCAGCTTAGACTGGGGCGAGCAGTACGTC. Translated, it gives CASSLDWGEQYV.

The chain couples TRBV4-1 to TRBJ1-2; D is perhaps TRBD1 (5 bases). The V end lost 1 base, the J end lost 8 bases, and 17 bases lay between the germline ends. This CDR3 contains 15 residues. Germline V lookup: CDR1 MGHRA, CDR2 YSYEKL. The CDR3 spells CASSQVRVGEYGYTF. Here the CDR3 DNA reads TGCGCCAGCAGCCAAGTCAGGGTCGGGGAATACGGCTACACCTTC.

This clonotype was observed a few times. The CDR3 nucleotides are TGCAGTGCTAGAGATTCGACAACCCAAGAGACCCAGTACTTC. Amino acid sequence: CSARDSTTQETQYF. The chain employs TRBV20-1 and TRBJ2-5; no firm D call. Trimming cost V 0 bases and J 1 base, with 9 bases left between them. Germline V gives CDR1 DFQATT, CDR2 SNEGSKA (reference sequence). The CDR3 covers 14 residues.

This clonotype was seen a single time. The gene calls are TRBV13 and TRBJ2-7; TRBD2 matches at 14 bases. Looked up from germline, CDR1 is PRHDT and CDR2 is FYEKMQ (reference sequence). This CDR3 has 16 amino acids. V dropped 7 bases and J dropped 2; count of bases not matched to a gene: 7. CDR3 sequence reads: CASTGTSGSRAYEQYF. CDR3 DNA: TGTGCCAGCACCGGGACTAGCGGGAGCCGAGCCTACGAGCAGTACTTC.

The chain carries TRBV5-1 and TRBJ2-5; a possible D gene is TRBD2 (7 bases). The CDR3 has 16 amino acids. From germline, CDR1 is SGHRS and CDR2 YFSETQ. Deletions cut 4 bases from V and 2 bases from J, with 18 bases between. CDR3 nucleotide sequence: TGCGCCAGCAGCGTTGTGGGGAGGGGACAACAAGAGACCCAGTACTTC. Residues: CASSVVGRGQQETQYF. The variable domain in full, with the rest retrieved from reference TRBV5-1 and TRBJ2-5, is KAGVTQTPRYLIKTRGQQVTLSCSPISGHRSVSWYQQTPGQGLQFLFEYFSETQRNKGNFPGRFSGRQFSNSRSEMNVSTLELGDSALYLCASSVVGRGQQETQYFGPGTRLLVL.

This chain connects TRBV3-1 to TRBJ2-3, with 12 bases fitting TRBD2. This CDR3 contains 16 residues. The germline V gene encodes CDR1 LGHDT and CDR2 YNNKEL (reference sequence). Germline trimming cut 0 bases from V and 8 bases from J; bases unmatched to any gene: 6. The CDR3 nucleotides are TGTGCCAGCAGCCAAGATTGGCTAGCGGGAGGGGGTACGCAGTATTTT. Protein: CASSQDWLAGGGTQYF.

This sequence joins TRBV5-1 and TRBJ1-1, with D maybe TRBD1 (6 bases). The CDR3 totals 14 residues. Germline CDR1 reads SGHRS; CDR2 reads YFSETQ. Between the trimmed V and J ends, which lost 4 bases and 1 base, there was a span of 11 bases. The CDR3 sequence is CASSLGQRNTEAFF. CDR3 nucleotide sequence: TGCGCCAGCAGCCTGGGACAAAGGAACACTGAAGCTTTCTTT.

This sequence joins TRBV28 and TRBJ2-3; D remains unclear. The CDR3 is 16 amino acids. The germline V gene has CDR1 MDHEN and CDR2 SYDVKM. Between the trimmed V and J ends, which lost 8 bases and 2 bases, there was a span of 20 bases. DNA for the CDR3: TGTGCCAGCTCTCAAAGGGCAGCTCACCCCACAGATACGCAGTATTTT. Residues: CASSQRAAHPTDTQYF.

The genes are TRBV15 and TRBJ2-2, with a possible D match to TRBD1 (6 bases). Trimming left V 5 bases short and J 8 bases short, with 15 bases between. This CDR3 spans 14 amino acids. The germline gives CDR1 LNHNV, CDR2 YYDKDF (reference sequence). The CDR3 loop reads CATSGLQGWGELFF. CDR3 nucleotides: TGTGCCACCAGCGGTCTACAGGGTTGGGGGGAGCTGTTTTTT.

This clonotype was counted many times. The V gene is TRBV5-1, the J gene TRBJ2-1, with 8 bases matching TRBD1. The junction had 6 bases not matched to a gene; V was cut back by 0 bases and J by 7 bases. Germline V gene lookup returns CDR1 SGHRS and CDR2 YFSETQ. The CDR3 has 15 residues. CDR3 amino acids: CASSLGDRGLNEQFF. Here the CDR3 DNA reads TGCGCCAGCAGCTTGGGAGACAGGGGCCTTAATGAGCAGTTCTTC.

There are a few counts of this clonotype. The chain carries TRBV6-5 and TRBJ2-1; weak D call: TRBD2 (7 bases). Between the trimmed V and J ends, which lost 2 bases and 11 bases, there was a span of 16 bases. CDR1 and CDR2 (germline): MNHEY, SVGAGI. The CDR3 consists of 14 residues. CDR3 coding DNA: TGTGCCAGCAGTTACGGGGGGGCAAGGACGAAGCAGTTCTTC. Translation gives CASSYGGARTKQFF.

This clonotype was recorded a few times. This chain connects TRBV19 to TRBJ2-2; 12 positions agree with TRBD2. Trimming at V came to 3 bases and at J to 3 bases, leaving 5 bases not matched to a gene. This CDR3 is built from 17 residues. Germline V lookup: CDR1 LNHDA, CDR2 SQIVND (reference sequence). The CDR3, as DNA: TGTGCCAGTAGTATCCTAGCGGGAGGGCCCCACACCGGGGAGCTGTTTTTT. Translation: CASSILAGGPHTGELFF.

CDR3 in DNA: TGTGCCAGCAGTTTTGGGGGCGGGGTAAGGGGAGAGACCCAGTACTTC. Translated, it gives CASSFGGGVRGETQYF. The genes are TRBV12-3 or TRBV12-4 and TRBJ2-5, with D perhaps given as TRBD1 or TRBD2 (6 bases each). This CDR3 comprises 16 residues. The V and J ends lost 3 bases and 4 bases respectively, with 18 bases between them.

The V and J genes are TRBV7-9 and TRBJ2-1; 15 bases match TRBD2. CDR1 is SEHNR, CDR2 FQNEAQ, per germline (reference sequence). Trimming removed 5 bases from V and 8 bases from J; junction bases left unmatched: 4. This CDR3 region has 15 residues. The CDR3 DNA reads as TGTGCCAGCAGCCGAGGGACTAGCGGGGGGCATGAGCAGTTCTTC. This translates into CASSRGTSGGHEQFF.